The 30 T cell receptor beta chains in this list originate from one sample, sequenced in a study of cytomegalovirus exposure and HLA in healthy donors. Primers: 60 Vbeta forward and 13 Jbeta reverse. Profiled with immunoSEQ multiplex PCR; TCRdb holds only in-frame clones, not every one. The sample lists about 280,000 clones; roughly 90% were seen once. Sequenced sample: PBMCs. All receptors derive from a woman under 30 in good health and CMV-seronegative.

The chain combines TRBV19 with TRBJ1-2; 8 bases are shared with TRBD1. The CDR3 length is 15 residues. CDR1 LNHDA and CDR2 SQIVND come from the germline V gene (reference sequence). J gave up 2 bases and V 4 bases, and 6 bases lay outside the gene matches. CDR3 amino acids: CASSTRQGWNYGYTF. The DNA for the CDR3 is TGTGCCAGTAGTACTCGACAGGGGTGGAACTATGGCTACACCTTC.

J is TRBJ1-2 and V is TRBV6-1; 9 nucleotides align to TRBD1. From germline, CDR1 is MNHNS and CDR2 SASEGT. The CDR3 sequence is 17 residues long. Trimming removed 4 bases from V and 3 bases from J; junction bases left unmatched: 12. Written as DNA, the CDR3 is TGTGCCAGCAGTGGACGAGGGACAGGGTCTAGGGACTATGGCTACACCTTC. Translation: CASSGRGTGSRDYGYTF.

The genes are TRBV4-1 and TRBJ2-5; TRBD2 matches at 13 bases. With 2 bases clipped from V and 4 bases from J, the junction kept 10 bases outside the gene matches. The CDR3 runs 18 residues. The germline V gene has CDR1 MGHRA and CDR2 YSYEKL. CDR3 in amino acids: CASSQPTSGGFFRETQYF. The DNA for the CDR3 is TGCGCCAGCAGCCAACCGACTAGCGGGGGGTTCTTTAGAGAGACCCAGTACTTC.

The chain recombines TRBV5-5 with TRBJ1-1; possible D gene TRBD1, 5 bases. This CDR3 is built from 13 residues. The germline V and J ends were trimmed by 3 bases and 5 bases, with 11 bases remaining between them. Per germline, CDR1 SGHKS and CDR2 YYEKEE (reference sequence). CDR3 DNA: TGTGCCAGCAGCTCCCGACAGATTACTGAAGCTTTCTTT. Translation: CASSSRQITEAFF.

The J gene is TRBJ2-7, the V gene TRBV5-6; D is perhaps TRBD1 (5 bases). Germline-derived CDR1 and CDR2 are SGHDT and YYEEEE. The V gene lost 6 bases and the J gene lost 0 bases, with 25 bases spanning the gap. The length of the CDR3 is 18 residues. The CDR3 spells CASTTWMGRGPISYEQYF. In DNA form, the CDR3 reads TGTGCCAGCACCACCTGGATGGGTAGGGGTCCCATCTCCTACGAGCAGTACTTC.

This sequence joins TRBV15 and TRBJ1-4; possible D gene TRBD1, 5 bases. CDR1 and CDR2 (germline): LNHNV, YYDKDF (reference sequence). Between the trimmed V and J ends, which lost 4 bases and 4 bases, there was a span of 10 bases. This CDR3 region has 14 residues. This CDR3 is CATSNGGSNEKLFF. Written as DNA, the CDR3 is TGTGCCACCAGCAACGGGGGGAGTAATGAAAAACTGTTTTTT. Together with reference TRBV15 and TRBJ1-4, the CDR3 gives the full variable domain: DAMVIQNPRYQVTQFGKPVTLSCSQTLNHNVMYWYQQKSSQAPKLLFHYYDKDFNNEADTPDNFQSRRPNTSFCFLDIRSPGLGDTAMYLCATSNGGSNEKLFFGSGTQLSVL.

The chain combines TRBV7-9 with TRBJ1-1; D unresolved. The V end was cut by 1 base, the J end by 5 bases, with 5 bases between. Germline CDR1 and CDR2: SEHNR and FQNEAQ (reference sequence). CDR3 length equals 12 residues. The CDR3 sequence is CASSLVETEAFF. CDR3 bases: TGTGCCAGCAGCTTAGTAGAAACTGAAGCTTTCTTT.

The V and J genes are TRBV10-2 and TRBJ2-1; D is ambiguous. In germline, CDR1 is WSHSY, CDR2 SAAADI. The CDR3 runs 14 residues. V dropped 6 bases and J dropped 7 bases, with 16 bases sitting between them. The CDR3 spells CASSSPGPLNEQFF. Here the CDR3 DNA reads TGCGCCAGCAGCTCGCCGGGTCCTCTTAATGAGCAGTTCTTC.

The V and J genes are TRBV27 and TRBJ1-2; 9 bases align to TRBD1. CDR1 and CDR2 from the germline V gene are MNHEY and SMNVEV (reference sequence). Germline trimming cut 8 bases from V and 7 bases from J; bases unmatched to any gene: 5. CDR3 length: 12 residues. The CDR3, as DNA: TGTGCCAGCGGAGACAGGGGGAGTGGCTACACCTTC. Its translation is CASGDRGSGYTF.

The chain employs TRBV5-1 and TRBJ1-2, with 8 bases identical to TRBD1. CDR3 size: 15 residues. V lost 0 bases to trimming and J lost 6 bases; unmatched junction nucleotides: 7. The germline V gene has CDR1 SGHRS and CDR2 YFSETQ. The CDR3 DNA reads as TGCGCCAGCAGCTTGGTAGGGCAGGGGGCGAATGGCTACACCTTC. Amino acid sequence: CASSLVGQGANGYTF.

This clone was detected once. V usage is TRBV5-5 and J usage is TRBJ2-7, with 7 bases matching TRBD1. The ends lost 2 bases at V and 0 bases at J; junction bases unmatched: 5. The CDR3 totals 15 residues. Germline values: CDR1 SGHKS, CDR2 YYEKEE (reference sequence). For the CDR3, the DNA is TGTGCCAGCAGCTTCCTGACAGGGCCCTCCTACGAGCAGTACTTC. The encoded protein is CASSFLTGPSYEQYF. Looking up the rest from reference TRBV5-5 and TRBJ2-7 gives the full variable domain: DAGVTQSPTHLIKTRGQQVTLRCSPISGHKSVSWYQQVLGQGPQFIFQYYEKEERGRGNFPDRFSARQFPNYSSELNVNALLLGDSALYLCASSFLTGPSYEQYFGPGTRLTVT.

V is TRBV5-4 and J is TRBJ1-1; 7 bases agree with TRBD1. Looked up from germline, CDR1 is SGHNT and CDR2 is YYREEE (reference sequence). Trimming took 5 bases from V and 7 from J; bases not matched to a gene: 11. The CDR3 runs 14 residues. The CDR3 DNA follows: TGTGCCAGCAGTCATCGGGACAGTCTCCTTGAAGCTTTCTTT. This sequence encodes CASSHRDSLLEAFF.

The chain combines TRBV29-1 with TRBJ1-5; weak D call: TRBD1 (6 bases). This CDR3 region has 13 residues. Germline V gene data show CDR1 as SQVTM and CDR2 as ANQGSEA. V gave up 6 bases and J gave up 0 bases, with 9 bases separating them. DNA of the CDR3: TGCAGCGTGCGACAGGATAGCAATCAGCCCCAGCATTTT. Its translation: CSVRQDSNQPQHF.

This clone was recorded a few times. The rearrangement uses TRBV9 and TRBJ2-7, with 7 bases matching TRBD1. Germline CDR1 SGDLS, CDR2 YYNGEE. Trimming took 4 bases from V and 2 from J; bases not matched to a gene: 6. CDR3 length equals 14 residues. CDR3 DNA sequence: TGTGCCAGCAGCCCGGGACAGCCAACCTACGAGCAGTACTTC. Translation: CASSPGQPTYEQYF.

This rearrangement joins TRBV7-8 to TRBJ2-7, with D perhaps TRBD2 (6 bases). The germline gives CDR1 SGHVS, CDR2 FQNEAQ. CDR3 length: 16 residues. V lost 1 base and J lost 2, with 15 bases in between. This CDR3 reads CASSLGWASEAYEQYF. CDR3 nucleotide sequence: TGTGCCAGCAGCTTAGGCTGGGCTAGCGAAGCCTACGAGCAGTACTTC.

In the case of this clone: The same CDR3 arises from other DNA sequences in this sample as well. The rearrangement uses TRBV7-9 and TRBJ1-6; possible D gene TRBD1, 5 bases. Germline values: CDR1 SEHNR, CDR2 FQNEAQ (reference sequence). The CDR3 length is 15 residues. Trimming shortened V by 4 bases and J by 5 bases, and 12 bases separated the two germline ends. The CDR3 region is CASSYHGGNNSPLHF. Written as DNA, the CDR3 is TGTGCCAGCAGCTATCATGGGGGGAATAATTCACCCCTCCACTTT. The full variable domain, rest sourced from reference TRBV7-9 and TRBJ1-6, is DTGVSQNPRHKITKRGQNVTFRCDPISEHNRLYWYRQTLGQGPEFLTYFQNEAQLEKSRLLSDRFSAERPKGSFSTLEIQRTEQGDSAMYLCASSYHGGNNSPLHFGNGTRLTVT.

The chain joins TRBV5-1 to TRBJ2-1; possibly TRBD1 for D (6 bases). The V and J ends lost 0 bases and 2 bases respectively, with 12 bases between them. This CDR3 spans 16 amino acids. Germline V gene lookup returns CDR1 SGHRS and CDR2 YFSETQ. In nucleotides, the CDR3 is TGCGCCAGCAGCTTGGCGGCAGGGGCAACCTACAATGAGCAGTTCTTC. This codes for CASSLAAGATYNEQFF.

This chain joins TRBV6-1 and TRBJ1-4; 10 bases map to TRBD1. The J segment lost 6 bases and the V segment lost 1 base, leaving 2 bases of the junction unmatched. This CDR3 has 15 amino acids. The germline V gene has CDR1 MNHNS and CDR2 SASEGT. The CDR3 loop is CASSEDDRGHEKLFF. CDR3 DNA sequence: TGTGCCAGCAGTGAAGATGACAGGGGGCATGAAAAACTGTTTTTT.

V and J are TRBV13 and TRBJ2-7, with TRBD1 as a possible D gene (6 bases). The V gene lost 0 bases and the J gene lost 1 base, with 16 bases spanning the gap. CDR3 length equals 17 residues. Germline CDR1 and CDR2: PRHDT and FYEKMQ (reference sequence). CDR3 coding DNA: TGTGCCAGCAGCTTAGGTACCAGAGTGGGGGCGTCCTACGAGCAGTACTTC. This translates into CASSLGTRVGASYEQYF.

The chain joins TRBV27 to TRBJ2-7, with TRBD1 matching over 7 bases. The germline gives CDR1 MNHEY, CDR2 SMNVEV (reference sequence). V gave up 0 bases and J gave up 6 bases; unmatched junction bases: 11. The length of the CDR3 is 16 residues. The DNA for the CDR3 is TGTGCCAGCAGTTTATCGGTCGGGACAGCCCTCTCCGAGCAGTACTTC. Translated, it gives CASSLSVGTALSEQYF.

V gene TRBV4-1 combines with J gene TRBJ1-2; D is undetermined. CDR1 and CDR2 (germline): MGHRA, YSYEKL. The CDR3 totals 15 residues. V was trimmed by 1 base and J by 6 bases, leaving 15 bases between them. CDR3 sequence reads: CASSQVSPPLHGYTF. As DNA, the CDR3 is TGCGCCAGCAGCCAAGTTAGTCCGCCCCTGCATGGCTACACCTTC.

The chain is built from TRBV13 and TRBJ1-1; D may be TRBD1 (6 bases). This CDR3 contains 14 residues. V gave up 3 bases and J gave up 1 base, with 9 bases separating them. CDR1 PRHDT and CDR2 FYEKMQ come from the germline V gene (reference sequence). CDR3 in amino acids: CASSFGQPNTEAFF. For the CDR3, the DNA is TGTGCCAGCAGCTTCGGACAGCCGAACACTGAAGCTTTCTTT.

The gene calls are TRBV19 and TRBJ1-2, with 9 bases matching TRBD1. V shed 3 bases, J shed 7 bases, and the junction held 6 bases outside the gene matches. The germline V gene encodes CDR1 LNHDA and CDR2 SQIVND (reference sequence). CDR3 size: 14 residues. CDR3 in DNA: TGTGCCAGTAGTATCGAACAGGGGGCAGGTGGCTACACCTTC. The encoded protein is CASSIEQGAGGYTF. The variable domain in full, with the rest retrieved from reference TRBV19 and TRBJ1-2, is DGGITQSPKYLFRKEGQNVTLSCEQNLNHDAMYWYRQDPGQGLRLIYYSQIVNDFQKGDIAEGYSVSREKKESFPLTVTSAQKNPTAFYLCASSIEQGAGGYTFGSGTRLTVV.

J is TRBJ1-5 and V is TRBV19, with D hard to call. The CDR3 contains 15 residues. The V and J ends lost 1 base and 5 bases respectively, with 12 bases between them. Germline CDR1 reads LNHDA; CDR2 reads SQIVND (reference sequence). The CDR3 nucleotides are TGTGCCAGTAGTATAGTGTCGACTCCTGATCAGCCCCAGCATTTT. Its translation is CASSIVSTPDQPQHF.

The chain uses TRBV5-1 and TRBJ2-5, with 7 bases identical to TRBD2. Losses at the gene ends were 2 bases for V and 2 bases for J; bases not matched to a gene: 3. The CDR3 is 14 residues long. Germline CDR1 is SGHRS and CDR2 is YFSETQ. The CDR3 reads CASSFSGVQETQYF. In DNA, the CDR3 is TGCGCCAGCAGCTTCAGCGGGGTACAAGAGACCCAGTACTTC.

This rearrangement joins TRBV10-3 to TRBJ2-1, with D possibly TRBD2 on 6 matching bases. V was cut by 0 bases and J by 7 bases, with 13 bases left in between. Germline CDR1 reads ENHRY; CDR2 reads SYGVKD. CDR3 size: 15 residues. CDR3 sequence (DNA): TGTGCCATCAGTGAGTCGGGCGGGGATGGTAATGAGCAGTTCTTC. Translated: CAISESGGDGNEQFF.

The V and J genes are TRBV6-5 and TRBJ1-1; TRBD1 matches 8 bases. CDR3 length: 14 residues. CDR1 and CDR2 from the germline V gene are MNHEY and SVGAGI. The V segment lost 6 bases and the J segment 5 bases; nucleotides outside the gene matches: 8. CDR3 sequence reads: CASSPGQGWTEAFF. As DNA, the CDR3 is TGTGCCAGCAGCCCCGGACAGGGATGGACTGAAGCTTTCTTT.

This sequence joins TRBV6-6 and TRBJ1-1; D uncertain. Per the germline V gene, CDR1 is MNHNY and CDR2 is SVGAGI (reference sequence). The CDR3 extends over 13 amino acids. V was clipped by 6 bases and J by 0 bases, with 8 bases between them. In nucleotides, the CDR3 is TGTGCCAGCAGCTCCCACATGAACACTGAAGCTTTCTTT. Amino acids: CASSSHMNTEAFF.

For the CDR3, the DNA is TGTGCCAGCAGCTTAGCATGGGTCAGACAGGGGGCGCACAATGAGCAGTTCTTC. Amino acid sequence: CASSLAWVRQGAHNEQFF. The J gene is TRBJ2-1, the V gene TRBV7-8; 10 bases map to TRBD1. J gave up 5 bases and V 0 bases, and 10 bases lay outside the gene matches. This CDR3 has 18 amino acids. The germline V gene has CDR1 SGHVS and CDR2 FQNEAQ. The entire variable domain, with the rest obtained from reference TRBV7-8 and TRBJ2-1, is as follows: GAGVSQSPRYKVAKRGQDVALRCDPISGHVSLFWYQQALGQGPEFLTYFQNEAQLDKSGLPSDRFFAERPEGSVSTLKIQRTQQEDSAVYLCASSLAWVRQGAHNEQFFGPGTRLTVL.

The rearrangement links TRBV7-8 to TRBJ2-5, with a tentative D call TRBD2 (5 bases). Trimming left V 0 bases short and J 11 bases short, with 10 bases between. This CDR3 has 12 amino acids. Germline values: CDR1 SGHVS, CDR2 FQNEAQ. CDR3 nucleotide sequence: TGTGCCAGCAGCTTAGCGCTGAGGGAGCAGTACTTC. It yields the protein CASSLALREQYF.